These 20 T cell receptor beta chains share one sample of origin, sequenced in a study of glioma-infiltrating T cells after dendritic cell vaccination. Stated time point: after dendritic cell vaccination, including at tumor progression/relapse. TCRdb's table, derived via immunoSEQ multiplex PCR, lists solely in-frame clones and lacks some. The sample includes almost 90,000 clones, roughly 87% of them seen just once. The sequenced sample was blood, obtained after dendritic cell vaccination. The receptors were sampled from a human donor with glioblastoma.

This clone was seen more than once but under ten times. The gene calls are TRBV6-4 and TRBJ1-1; no clear D. From germline, CDR1 is MRHNA and CDR2 SNTAGT. The ends were cut back, 6 bases at V and 8 bases at J, with 10 bases in the middle. This CDR3 spans 11 amino acids. CDR3 coding DNA: TGTGCCAGCAGCGAGAACGGGGAAGCTTTCTTT. This translates into CASSENGEAFF.

The genes are TRBV5-4 and TRBJ2-3; TRBD2 matches 8 bases. Germline values: CDR1 SGHNT, CDR2 YYREEE (reference sequence). The CDR3 length is 16 residues. J gave up 1 base and V 0 bases, and 4 bases lay outside the gene matches. CDR3 in amino acids: CASSLGRGGRTDTQYF. In DNA, the CDR3 is TGTGCCAGCAGCTTGGGTCGGGGGGGGCGCACAGATACGCAGTATTTT.

V and J are TRBV5-4 and TRBJ2-5, with D possibly matching TRBD1 (6 bases). This CDR3 contains 13 residues. CDR1 is SGHNT and CDR2 is YYREEE in the germline V gene (reference sequence). Between the trimmed V and J ends, which lost 3 bases and 1 base, there was a span of 7 bases. The CDR3 spells CASSWDIQETQYF. The CDR3 nucleotides are TGTGCCAGCAGCTGGGACATCCAAGAGACCCAGTACTTC.

V gene TRBV7-2 combines with J gene TRBJ1-5, with 7 bases identical to TRBD1. Trimming at V came to 4 bases and at J to 7 bases, leaving 13 bases not matched to a gene. The CDR3 spans 16 residues. Looked up from germline, CDR1 is SGHTA and CDR2 is FQGNSA. The CDR3 DNA reads as TGTGCCAGCAGCTCCTCCACAGGGGCTGGCCGGCAGCCCCAGCATTTT. This encodes CASSSSTGAGRQPQHF.

This sequence joins TRBV19 and TRBJ1-1; the D is unclear. Germline V gene lookup returns CDR1 LNHDA and CDR2 SQIVND (reference sequence). V lost 3 bases and J lost 3, with 11 bases in between. The CDR3 contains 14 residues. CDR3 sequence reads: CASSIPRLDTEAFF. The CDR3 DNA reads TGTGCCAGTAGTATTCCACGGTTGGACACTGAAGCTTTCTTT. The full variable domain, with the rest looked up from reference TRBV19 and TRBJ1-1, is DGGITQSPKYLFRKEGQNVTLSCEQNLNHDAMYWYRQDPGQGLRLIYYSQIVNDFQKGDIAEGYSVSREKKESFPLTVTSAQKNPTAFYLCASSIPRLDTEAFFGQGTRLTVV.

The gene calls are TRBV19 and TRBJ1-4; TRBD1 might be the D (6 bases). V was trimmed by 10 bases and J by 0 bases, leaving 18 bases between them. CDR3 length equals 16 residues. The germline CDR1 and CDR2 sequences are LNHDA and SQIVND (reference sequence). This CDR3 reads CATLRTASATNEKLFF. As DNA, the CDR3 is TGTGCCACACTGAGGACAGCTAGTGCAACTAATGAAAAACTGTTTTTT.

The gene calls are TRBV7-3 and TRBJ2-1, with 14 bases fitting TRBD2. Unmatched junction bases numbered 2, after V lost 2 bases and J lost 5 bases. Germline V gene data show CDR1 as SGHTA and CDR2 as FQGTGA. The CDR3 spans 16 residues. DNA of the CDR3: TGTGCCAGCAGCTTAGCGGGACTAGCGGGGGACAATGAGCAGTTCTTC. This codes for CASSLAGLAGDNEQFF.

The table lists this clone with a count of one. The rearrangement uses TRBV5-4 and TRBJ2-5, with D possibly being TRBD1 (5 bases). The germline V gene has CDR1 SGHNT and CDR2 YYREEE (reference sequence). V dropped 3 bases and J dropped 0 bases, with 12 bases sitting between them. The CDR3 runs to 15 residues. Here the CDR3 DNA reads TGTGCCAGCAGCTCACAGACAGACTACCAAGAGACCCAGTACTTC. Its translation: CASSSQTDYQETQYF.

The rearrangement links TRBV2 to TRBJ2-4, with 7 positions matching TRBD1. Germline V gene data show CDR1 as SNHLY and CDR2 as FYNNEI. V trimming: 7 bases; J trimming: 5 bases; junction bases outside the gene matches: 5. The CDR3 has 13 residues. CDR3 bases: TGTGCCAGCACTGCAGGGACAGAAAACATTCAGTACTTC. Residues: CASTAGTENIQYF.

The chain links TRBV5-1 to TRBJ2-3; TRBD1 is a possible D gene (5 bases). The CDR3 covers 13 residues. Germline-derived CDR1 and CDR2 are SGHRS and YFSETQ. The germline V and J ends were trimmed by 4 bases and 3 bases, with 9 bases remaining between them. The CDR3 DNA reads TGCGCCAGCAGCACGCAGGGTACAGATACGCAGTATTTT. Translated, it gives CASSTQGTDTQYF.

The chain joins TRBV13 to TRBJ1-1; D is uncertain. The V end was cut by 4 bases, the J end by 9 bases, with 15 bases between. Germline CDR1 is PRHDT and CDR2 is FYEKMQ (reference sequence). The CDR3 loop spans 13 amino acids. As DNA, the CDR3 is TGTGCCAGCAGCTCAACAGATACACTGAAAGCTTTCTTT. Translated, it gives CASSSTDTLKAFF.

DNA for the CDR3: TGTGCCAGCAGCTTACAGGTACAAGAGACCCAGTACTTC. It specifies CASSLQVQETQYF. The gene calls are TRBV7-6 and TRBJ2-5; D remains unclear. The germline gives CDR1 SGHVS, CDR2 FNYEAQ. V was shortened by 2 bases and J by 2 bases, with 6 bases between the two germline ends. The CDR3 is 13 residues long.

The CDR3 region has the DNA TGTGCCAGCAGCTTAGATTCGGACTCTGCAACTAATGAAAAACTGTTTTTT. Translation: CASSLDSDSATNEKLFF. The genes are TRBV7-2 and TRBJ1-4; the D is unclear. The CDR3 has 17 amino acids. CDR1 and CDR2 from the germline V gene are SGHTA and FQGNSA. Trimming stripped 1 base from V and 0 bases from J, with 12 bases between. The full variable domain, with the rest looked up from reference TRBV7-2 and TRBJ1-4, is GAGVSQSPSNKVTEKGKDVELRCDPISGHTALYWYRQSLGQGLEFLIYFQGNSAPDKSGLPSDRFSAERTGGSVSTLTIQRTQQEDSAVYLCASSLDSDSATNEKLFFGSGTQLSVL.

The gene calls are TRBV4-1 and TRBJ1-5; D remains ambiguous. The CDR3 extends over 15 amino acids. Trimming removed 1 base at V and 2 bases at J, with 9 bases between. Germline V CDR1 and CDR2: MGHRA, YSYEKL. Here the CDR3 DNA reads TGCGCCAGCAGCCAAGTGCTCACTGGCAATCAGCCCCAGCATTTT. Its protein product is CASSQVLTGNQPQHF.

The chain uses TRBV29-1 and TRBJ2-7; 7 bases agree with TRBD1. The CDR3 spans 12 residues. Germline values: CDR1 SQVTM, CDR2 ANQGSEA. With V trimmed by 3 bases and J by 5 bases, 4 bases remained unmatched. The DNA of the CDR3 is TGCAGCGTTGATAGGGGGCAGAACGAGCAGTACTTC. Translation: CSVDRGQNEQYF.

The chain combines TRBV2 with TRBJ2-1; D uncertain. CDR1 and CDR2 from the germline V gene are SNHLY and FYNNEI. The CDR3 is made up of 12 amino acids. V was pared by 8 bases and J by 1 base, with 6 bases between. CDR3 nucleotide sequence: TGTGCCAGCTCCCGGTCCTACAATGAGCAGTTCTTC. It encodes CASSRSYNEQFF.

The chain uses TRBV7-9 and TRBJ2-7; the D gene is possibly TRBD2 (6 bases). The CDR3 is 12 amino acids. With 7 bases removed from V and 6 bases from J, the gap between germline ends came to 13 bases. In germline, CDR1 is SEHNR, CDR2 FQNEAQ (reference sequence). CDR3 DNA: TGTGCCAGCAACCTGGAGGGGCGCGAGCAGTACTTC. This gives the protein CASNLEGREQYF.

This clone occurred once. This chain joins TRBV11-2 and TRBJ2-1, with TRBD1 matching over 10 bases. The trim removed 4 bases at V and 7 bases at J, leaving 10 bases unmatched. There are 16 residues in the CDR3. The germline V gene has CDR1 SGHAT and CDR2 FQNNGV. The CDR3 DNA is TGTGCCAGCAGCTCTACCGGGACAGGGGTGCTAAATGAGCAGTTCTTC. Its translation: CASSSTGTGVLNEQFF.

V is TRBV7-6 and J is TRBJ1-5; TRBD1 aligns across 8 bases. The germline gives CDR1 SGHVS, CDR2 FNYEAQ. V trimming: 5 bases; J trimming: 5 bases; junction bases outside the gene matches: 8. The CDR3 has 15 amino acids. The CDR3 spells CASSPQGQDYQPQHF. DNA of the CDR3: TGTGCCAGCAGCCCCCAGGGACAGGATTATCAGCCCCAGCATTTT.

CDR3 loop: CASSVGVNWGVNTEAFF. The CDR3 DNA is TGTGCCAGCAGCGTAGGGGTGAATTGGGGGGTAAACACTGAAGCTTTCTTT. The J gene is TRBJ1-1, the V gene TRBV9, with a tentative D call TRBD1 (5 bases). Per the germline V gene, CDR1 is SGDLS and CDR2 is YYNGEE. The CDR3 spans 17 residues. V lost 0 bases to trimming and J lost 2 bases, with 17 bases between them. Full variable domain (rest looked up from reference TRBV9 and TRBJ1-1): DSGVTQTPKHLITATGQRVTLRCSPRSGDLSVYWYQQSLDQGLQFLIQYYNGEERAKGNILERFSAQQFPDLHSELNLSSLELGDSALYFCASSVGVNWGVNTEAFFGQGTRLTVV.